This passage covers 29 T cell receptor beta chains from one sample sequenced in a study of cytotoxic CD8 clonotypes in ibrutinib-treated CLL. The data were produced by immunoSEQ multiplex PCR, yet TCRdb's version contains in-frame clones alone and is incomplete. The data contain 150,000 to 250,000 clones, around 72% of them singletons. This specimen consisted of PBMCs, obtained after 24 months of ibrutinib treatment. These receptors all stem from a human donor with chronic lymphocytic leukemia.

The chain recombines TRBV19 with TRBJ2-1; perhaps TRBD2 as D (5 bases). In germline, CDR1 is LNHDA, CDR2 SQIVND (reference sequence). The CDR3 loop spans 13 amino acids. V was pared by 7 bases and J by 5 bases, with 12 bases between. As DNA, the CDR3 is TGTGCCAGTACCGCTAGCAACCACAATGAGCAGTTCTTC. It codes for CASTASNHNEQFF.

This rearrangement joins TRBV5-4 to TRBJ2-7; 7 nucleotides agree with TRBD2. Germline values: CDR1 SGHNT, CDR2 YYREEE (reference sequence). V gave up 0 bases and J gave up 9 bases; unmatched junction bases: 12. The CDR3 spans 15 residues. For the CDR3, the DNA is TGTGCCAGCAGCTTGGTAGGTCTAGCGGATTCCGGGCAGTACTTC. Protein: CASSLVGLADSGQYF.

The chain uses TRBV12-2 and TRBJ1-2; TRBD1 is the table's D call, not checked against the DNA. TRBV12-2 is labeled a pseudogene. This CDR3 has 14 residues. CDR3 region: CASRLGGPNDGYTF. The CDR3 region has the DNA TGTGCAAGTCGCTTAGGGGGCCCTAATGATGGCTACACCTTC.

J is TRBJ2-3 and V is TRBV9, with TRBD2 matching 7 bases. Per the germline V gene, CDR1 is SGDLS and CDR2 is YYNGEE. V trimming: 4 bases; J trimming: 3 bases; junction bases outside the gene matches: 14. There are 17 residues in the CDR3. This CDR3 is CASSSAGFTGGTDTQYF. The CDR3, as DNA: TGTGCCAGCAGCTCAGCCGGTTTCACGGGAGGTACAGATACGCAGTATTTT.

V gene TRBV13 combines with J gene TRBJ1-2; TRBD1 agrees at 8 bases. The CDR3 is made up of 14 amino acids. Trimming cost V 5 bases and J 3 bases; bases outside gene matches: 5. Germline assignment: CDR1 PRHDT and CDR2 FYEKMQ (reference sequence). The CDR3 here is CASSAGGAYYGYTF. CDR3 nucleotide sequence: TGTGCCAGCAGCGCAGGGGGCGCTTACTATGGCTACACCTTC.

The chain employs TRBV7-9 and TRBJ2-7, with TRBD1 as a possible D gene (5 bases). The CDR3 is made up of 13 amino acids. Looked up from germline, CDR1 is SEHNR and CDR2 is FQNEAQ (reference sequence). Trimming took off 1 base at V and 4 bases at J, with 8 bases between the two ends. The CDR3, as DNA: TGTGCCAGCAGCTTAGTGGACAATTACGAGCAGTACTTC. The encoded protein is CASSLVDNYEQYF.

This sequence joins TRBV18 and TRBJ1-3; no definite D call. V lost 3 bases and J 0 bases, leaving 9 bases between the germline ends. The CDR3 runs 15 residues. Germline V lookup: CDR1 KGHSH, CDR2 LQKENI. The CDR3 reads CASSPDRRSGNTIYF. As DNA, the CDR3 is TGTGCCAGCTCACCCGACCGACGCTCTGGAAACACCATATATTTT.

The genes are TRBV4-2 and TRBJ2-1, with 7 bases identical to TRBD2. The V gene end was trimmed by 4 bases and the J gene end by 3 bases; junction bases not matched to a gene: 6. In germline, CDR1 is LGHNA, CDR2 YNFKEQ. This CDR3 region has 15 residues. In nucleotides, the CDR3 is TGTGCCAGCAGCCGATCTAGCGGTCGCTACAATGAGCAGTTCTTC. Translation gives CASSRSSGRYNEQFF.

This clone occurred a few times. CDR3 amino acids: CASSAGMGKTEAFF. CDR3 DNA: TGTGCCAGCAGCGCAGGGATGGGGAAGACTGAAGCTTTCTTT. The chain employs TRBV7-9 and TRBJ1-1, with a weak D call TRBD1 (5 bases). The CDR3 loop spans 14 amino acids. Trimming removed 5 bases from V and 5 bases from J, with 15 bases in between. Germline V CDR1 and CDR2: SEHNR, FQNEAQ (reference sequence).

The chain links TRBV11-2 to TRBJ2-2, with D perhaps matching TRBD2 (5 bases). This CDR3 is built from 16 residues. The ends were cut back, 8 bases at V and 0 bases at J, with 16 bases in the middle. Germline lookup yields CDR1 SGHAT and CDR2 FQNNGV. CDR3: CASVRRGFANTGELFF. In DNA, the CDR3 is TGTGCCAGCGTGCGGCGCGGGTTCGCGAACACCGGGGAGCTGTTTTTT.

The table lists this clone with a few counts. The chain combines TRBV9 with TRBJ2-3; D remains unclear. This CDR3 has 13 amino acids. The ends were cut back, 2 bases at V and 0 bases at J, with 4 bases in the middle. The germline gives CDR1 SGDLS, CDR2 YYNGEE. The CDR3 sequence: CASSVASTDTQYF. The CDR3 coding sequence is TGTGCCAGCAGCGTCGCTAGCACAGATACGCAGTATTTT.

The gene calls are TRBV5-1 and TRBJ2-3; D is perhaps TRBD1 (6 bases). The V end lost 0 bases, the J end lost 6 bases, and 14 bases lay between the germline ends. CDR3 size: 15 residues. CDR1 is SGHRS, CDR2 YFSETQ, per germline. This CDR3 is CASSLVGAQGDTQYF. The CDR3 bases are TGCGCCAGCAGCTTGGTGGGGGCGCAAGGGGATACGCAGTATTTT.

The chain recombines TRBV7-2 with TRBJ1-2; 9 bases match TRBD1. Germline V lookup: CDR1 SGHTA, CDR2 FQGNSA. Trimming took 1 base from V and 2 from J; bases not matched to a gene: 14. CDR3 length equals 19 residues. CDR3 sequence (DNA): TGTGCCAGCAGCTTAGAGGTGGTCGGGGGACAGGGTTTGAACTATGGCTACACCTTC. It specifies CASSLEVVGGQGLNYGYTF. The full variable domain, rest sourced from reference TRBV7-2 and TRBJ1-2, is GAGVSQSPSNKVTEKGKDVELRCDPISGHTALYWYRQSLGQGLEFLIYFQGNSAPDKSGLPSDRFSAERTGGSVSTLTIQRTQQEDSAVYLCASSLEVVGGQGLNYGYTFGSGTRLTVV.

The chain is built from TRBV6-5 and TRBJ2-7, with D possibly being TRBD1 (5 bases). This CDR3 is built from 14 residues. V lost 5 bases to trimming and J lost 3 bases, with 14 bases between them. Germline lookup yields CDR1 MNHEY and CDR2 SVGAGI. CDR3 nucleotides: TGTGCCAGCAGTAATCAGGGAACCTACTACGAGCAGTACTTC. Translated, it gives CASSNQGTYYEQYF.

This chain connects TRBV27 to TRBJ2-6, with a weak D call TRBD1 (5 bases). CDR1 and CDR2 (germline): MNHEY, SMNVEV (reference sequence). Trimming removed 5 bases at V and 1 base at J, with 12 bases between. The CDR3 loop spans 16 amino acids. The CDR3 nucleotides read TGTGCCAGCAGTCCAGGGCGATTGTCTGGGGCCAACGTCCTGACTTTC. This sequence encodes CASSPGRLSGANVLTF. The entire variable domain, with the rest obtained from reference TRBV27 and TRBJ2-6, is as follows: EAQVTQNPRYLITVTGKKLTVTCSQNMNHEYMSWYRQDPGLGLRQIYYSMNVEVTDKGDVPEGYKVSRKEKRNFPLILESPSPNQTSLYFCASSPGRLSGANVLTFGAGSRLTVL.

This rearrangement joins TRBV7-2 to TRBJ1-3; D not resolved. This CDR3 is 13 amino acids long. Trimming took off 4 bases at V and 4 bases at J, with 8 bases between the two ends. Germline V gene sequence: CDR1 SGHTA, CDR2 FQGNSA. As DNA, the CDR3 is TGTGCCAGCAGCTCGGTTGTCGGAAACACCATATATTTT. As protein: CASSSVVGNTIYF.

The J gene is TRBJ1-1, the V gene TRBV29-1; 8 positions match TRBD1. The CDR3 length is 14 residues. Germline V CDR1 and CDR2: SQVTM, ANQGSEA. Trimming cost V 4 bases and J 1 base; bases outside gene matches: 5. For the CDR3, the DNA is TGCAGCGTTGCCGACAGGGGTTCGAACACTGAAGCTTTCTTT. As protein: CSVADRGSNTEAFF.

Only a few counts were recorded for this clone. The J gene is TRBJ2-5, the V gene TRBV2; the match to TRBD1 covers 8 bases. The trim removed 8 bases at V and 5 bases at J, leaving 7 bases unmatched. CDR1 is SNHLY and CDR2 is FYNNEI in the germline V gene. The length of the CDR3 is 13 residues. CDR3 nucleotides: TGTGCCAGCGAAAGGACAGGGTACGAGACCCAGTACTTC. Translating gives CASERTGYETQYF.

The CDR3 region is CASSPFGNGNQPQHF. Written as DNA, the CDR3 is TGTGCCAGCTCACCATTCGGAAACGGCAATCAGCCCCAGCATTTT. This rearrangement joins TRBV18 to TRBJ1-5; unclear D gene. Germline lookup yields CDR1 KGHSH and CDR2 LQKENI. V gave up 2 bases and J gave up 2 bases, with 10 bases separating them. The CDR3 runs 15 residues.

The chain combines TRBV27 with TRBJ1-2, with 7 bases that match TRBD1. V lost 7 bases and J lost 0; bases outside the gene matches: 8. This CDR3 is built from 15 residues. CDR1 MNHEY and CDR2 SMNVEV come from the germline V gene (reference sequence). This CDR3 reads CASNPRGATNYGYTF. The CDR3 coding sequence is TGTGCCAGCAACCCCAGGGGGGCCACTAACTATGGCTACACCTTC.

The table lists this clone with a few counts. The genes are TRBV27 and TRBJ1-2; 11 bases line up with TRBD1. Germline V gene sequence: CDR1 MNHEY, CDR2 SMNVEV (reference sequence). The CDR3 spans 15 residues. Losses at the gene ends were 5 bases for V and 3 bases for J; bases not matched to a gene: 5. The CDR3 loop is CASSHRTGGDYGYTF. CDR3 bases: TGTGCCAGCAGTCACCGGACAGGGGGCGACTATGGCTACACCTTC.

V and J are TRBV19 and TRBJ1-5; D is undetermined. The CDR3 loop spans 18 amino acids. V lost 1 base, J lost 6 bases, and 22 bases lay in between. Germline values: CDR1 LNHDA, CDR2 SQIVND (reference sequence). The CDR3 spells CASSIVLITDLEGQPQHF. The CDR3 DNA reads TGTGCCAGTAGTATAGTTTTAATCACGGACCTAGAGGGTCAGCCCCAGCATTTT.

CDR3 residues: CASRSPRALSWYGYTF. For the CDR3, the DNA is TGTGCCAGCAGGTCCCCTAGGGCGCTGAGTTGGTATGGCTACACCTTC. The chain is built from TRBV6-6 and TRBJ1-2; D gene unclear. Trimming pared 6 bases from V and 5 bases from J, leaving 22 bases between. This CDR3 is 16 amino acids long. Germline-derived CDR1 and CDR2 are MNHNY and SVGAGI (reference sequence).

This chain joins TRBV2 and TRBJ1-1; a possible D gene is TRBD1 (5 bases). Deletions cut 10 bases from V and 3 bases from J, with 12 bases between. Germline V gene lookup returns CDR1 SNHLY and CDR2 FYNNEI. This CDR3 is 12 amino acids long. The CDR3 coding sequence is TGTGCCACACCCAACAGGTACACTGAAGCTTTCTTT. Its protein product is CATPNRYTEAFF. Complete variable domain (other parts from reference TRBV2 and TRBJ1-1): EPEVTQTPSHQVTQMGQEVILRCVPISNHLYFYWYRQILGQKVEFLVSFYNNEISEKSEIFDDQFSVERPDGSNFTLKIRSTKLEDSAMYFCATPNRYTEAFFGQGTRLTVV.

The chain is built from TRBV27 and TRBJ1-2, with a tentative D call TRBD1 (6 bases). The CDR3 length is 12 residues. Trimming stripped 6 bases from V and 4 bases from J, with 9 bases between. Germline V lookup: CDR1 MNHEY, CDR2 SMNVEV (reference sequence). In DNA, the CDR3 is TGTGCCAGCAGGGACAGCGTCTATGGCTACACCTTC. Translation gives CASRDSVYGYTF.

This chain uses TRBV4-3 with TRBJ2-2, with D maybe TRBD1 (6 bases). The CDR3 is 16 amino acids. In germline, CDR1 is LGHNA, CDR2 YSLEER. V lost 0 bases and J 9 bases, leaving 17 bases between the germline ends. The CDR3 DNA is TGCGCCAGCAGCCAAGACCATCGACAGGTCACTCGGGAGCTGTTTTTT. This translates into CASSQDHRQVTRELFF.

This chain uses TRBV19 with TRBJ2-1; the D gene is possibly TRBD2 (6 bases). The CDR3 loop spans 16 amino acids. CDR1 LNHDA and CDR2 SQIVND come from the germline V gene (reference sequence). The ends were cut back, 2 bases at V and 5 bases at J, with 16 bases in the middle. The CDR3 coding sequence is TGTGCCAGTAGTATATGGGCTAGCGTCCTTAACAATGAGCAGTTCTTC. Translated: CASSIWASVLNNEQFF.

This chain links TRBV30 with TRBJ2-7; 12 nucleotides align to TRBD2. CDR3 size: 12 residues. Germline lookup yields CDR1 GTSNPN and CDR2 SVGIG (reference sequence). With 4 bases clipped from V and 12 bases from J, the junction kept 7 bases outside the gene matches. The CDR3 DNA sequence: TGTGCCTGGAAGACTAGCGGGAGCGGCCTGTACTTC. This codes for CAWKTSGSGLYF.

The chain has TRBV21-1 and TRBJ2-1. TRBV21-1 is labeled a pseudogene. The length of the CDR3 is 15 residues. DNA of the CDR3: TGTGCCAGCCAACACCACTCACAATCCTACAATGAGCAGTTCTTC. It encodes CASQHHSQSYNEQFF.